This T cell receptor (beta chain) was captured by sequencing in a study of blood T cell repertoires in COVID-19. Study at large: Researchers got acute and convalescent COVID-19 samples from the United States, Italy and Spain. Nucleic acid was either cDNA or gDNA, and it came from T cells, B-cell-depleted T cells, or PBMCs.

The table came from immunoSEQ multiplex PCR; TCRdb's copy has only in-frame clones and leaves some out. The sample has more than 90,000 clones; about 87% are singletons. Deletions cut 3 bases from V and 2 bases from J, with 22 bases between. CDR3 length: 18 residues. CDR1 MDHEN and CDR2 SYDVKM come from the germline V gene. V usage is TRBV28 and J usage is TRBJ1-2; maybe TRBD1 (6 bases). This clonotype originated in a woman aged 25 to 45 with acute or convalescent COVID-19. Sequenced material: peripheral blood. In nucleotides, the CDR3 is TGTGCCAGCAGTTTGGGACGCCAGAGGGAGGGGGGCAACTATGGCTACACCTTC. Protein sequence: CASSLGRQREGGNYGYTF.